This T cell receptor (beta chain) originates from a study of identical twins. Worth noting for this clonotype: What it binds is not known.

Trimming removed 2 bases from V and 0 bases from J, with 13 bases in between. Germline-derived CDR1 and CDR2 are DFQATT and SNEGSKA (reference sequence). The CDR3 contains 15 residues. Each donor (without exception) was a healthy Caucasian. Study results and caveats: The degree of excess twin sharing was weaker in beta out-of-frame sequences.

TCRdb reprocessed the 5' RACE reads with MiXCR, giving one entry per CDR3 protein. The sample has about 530,000 distinct CDR3 sequences, 20% to 25% seen once. The same sample was also studied in work on yellow fever vaccine responses in identical twins. Per that paper: Reported findings indicate that twins' vaccine T cell responses seemed partially convergent, partially personalized.

The chain couples TRBV20-1 to TRBJ1-1; D is unresolved. The sequencing sample was made of CD4+ T cells sorted from blood. The clonotype was recovered from a woman aged 18-35 years in good health. As DNA, the CDR3 is TGCAGTGCTAGAAGGGCAGTCCCCCTGAACACTGAAGCTTTCTTT. Translated, it gives CSARRAVPLNTEAFF.